Listed below are T cell receptor beta chains from one sample, sequenced in a study of blood T cell repertoires in COVID-19. TCRdb's copy holds only in-frame clones and misses some; the assay was immunoSEQ multiplex PCR. The repertoire includes about 89,000 clones, about 77% of them detected once, and over 5.5% sits in the top ten. Material: peripheral blood. The receptor set was obtained from a man between 65 and 79 years old with COVID-19, enrolled during active disease. The CDR3 runs from the conserved cysteine through the conserved F or W. D genes are given only for firm matches. Where a row states a size, it is once, few, many or the class of an expanded clone; other rows omit it.

V gene,D gene,J gene,clone size,CDR3 DNA,CDR3 protein
TRBV10-1,-,TRBJ1-1,-,TGCGCCAGCAGTGAGGGCCCGGGGAGGGGGTTGTCTGAAGCTTTCTTT,CASSEGPGRGLSEAFF
TRBV5-8,TRBD1,TRBJ1-2,-,TGTGCCAGCAGCCGCGGACAGGGGTACGGCTACACCTTC,CASSRGQGYGYTF
TRBV7-9,TRBD2,TRBJ2-6,once,TGTGCCAGCAGCTTACCTCGGGGGGGAAGCCTCTCTGGGGCCAACGTCCTGACTTTC,CASSLPRGGSLSGANVLTF
TRBV4-2,TRBD1,TRBJ1-6,-,TGTGCCAGCAGCCAAGAACAGGGGACGGGTAATTCACCCCTCCACTTT,CASSQEQGTGNSPLHF
TRBV6-2/TRBV6-3,TRBD1,TRBJ2-1,-,TGTGCCAGCAGTGTGTTAGTTGGGACAGGGGTGGGTGAGCAGTTCTTC,CASSVLVGTGVGEQFF
TRBV7-8,TRBD2,TRBJ2-2,-,TGTGCCAGCAGCCAGGCTAGCGGGAGCGGGGAGCTGTTTTTT,CASSQASGSGELFF
TRBV30,-,TRBJ1-3,few,TGTGCCTCATCCGGGCAGGGGACTGGAAACACCATATATTTT,CASSGQGTGNTIYF
TRBV7-2,-,TRBJ2-3,-,TGTGCCAGCAGCCCTATGTTCCGAGATACGCAGTATTTT,CASSPMFRDTQYF
TRBV3-1/TRBV3-2,TRBD2,TRBJ2-1,-,TGTGCCAGCAGCCCTGGACTAGCGAATGAGCAGTTCTTC,CASSPGLANEQFF
TRBV7-2,-,TRBJ1-2,-,TGTGCCAGCAGCTTAGCAGTCGGGGGGGGCTATGGCTACACCTTC,CASSLAVGGGYGYTF
TRBV24-1,TRBD2,TRBJ2-1,-,TGTGCCACCAGTGAAGCGGGAACGAACAATGAGCAGTTCTTC,CATSEAGTNNEQFF
TRBV5-6,TRBD2,TRBJ2-1,-,TGTGCCAGCAGCTTGAAGAGCGGGAGCTCTTCCTACAATGAGCAGTTCTTC,CASSLKSGSSSYNEQFF
TRBV11-3,-,TRBJ2-3,-,TGTGCCAGCAGCTTATGGGGGGGCGGAAGCACAGATACGCAGTATTTT,CASSLWGGGSTDTQYF
TRBV10-3,-,TRBJ1-1,-,TGTGCCATCAGTGATTGGGGAAGAGGGACTGAAGCTTTCTTT,CAISDWGRGTEAFF
TRBV19,-,TRBJ1-1,-,TGTGCCAGTAGTGAAAGCAGGGGGAACACTGAAGCTTTCTTT,CASSESRGNTEAFF
TRBV19,TRBD1,TRBJ1-1,-,TGTGCCAGTAGTACTCGCCGGGACAGGCGGCTTTCCGCTGAAGCTTTCTTT,CASSTRRDRRLSAEAFF